The rows below give T cell receptor beta chains drawn from one sample of a study of neurological immune-mediated disorders. TCRdb re-called the 5' RACE reads with MiXCR, one entry per CDR3 protein. Counted here are 45,000 to 50,000 distinct CDR3 sequences, about 23% occurring once; the ten biggest clones make up 20% to 25%. The specimen was PBMCs. The source is a woman in her 70s in good health. CDR3s include the opening cysteine and the closing phenylalanine or tryptophan. The order of the fields is CDR3 protein, clone size, V gene, CDR3 length, J gene. Where a row states a size, it is once, few, many or the class of an expanded clone; other rows omit it.

CASLPGLADNEQFF	many	TRBV5-1	14	TRBJ2-1
CSVLGADRPGGTDTQYF	-	TRBV29-1	17	TRBJ2-3
CASSQEHGPYLAQHF	many	TRBV4-2	15	TRBJ1-5
CSASKDTEAFF	-	TRBV20-1	11	TRBJ1-1
CSVERAQGYEQYF	many	TRBV29-1	13	TRBJ2-7
CATQRGSSYEQYF	many	TRBV6-2/TRBV6-3	13	TRBJ2-7
CSVRRTQKETQYF	many	TRBV29-1	13	TRBJ2-5
CASSLPSGSGTDTQYF	once	TRBV7-2	16	TRBJ2-3
CSAQNRGMTYEQYF	many	TRBV29-1	14	TRBJ2-7
CSVPGLAGVDNEQFF	many	TRBV29-1	15	TRBJ2-1
CASSQDRDIGYTF	many	TRBV4-1	13	TRBJ1-2
CASSLGGSSYNEQFF	many	TRBV5-1	15	TRBJ2-1
CASSPTGFTGADTQYF	-	TRBV5-1	16	TRBJ2-3
CASSLTGQVNTEAFF	-	TRBV5-5	15	TRBJ1-1
CSANEGGNTEAFF	many	TRBV20-1	13	TRBJ1-1
CASSLVLAKNIQYF	-	TRBV5-5	14	TRBJ2-4
CASSWGDREEGYTF	-	TRBV5-1	14	TRBJ1-2
CASSPLAASANYGYTF	-	TRBV5-4	16	TRBJ1-2
CAWRRGGDYGYTF	many	TRBV30	13	TRBJ1-2
CASSNTASSGRGYTF	many	TRBV12-3/TRBV12-4	15	TRBJ1-2
CASSQDYGEAAAFF	many	TRBV3-1	14	TRBJ1-1
CASSILRDEQFF	few	TRBV19	12	TRBJ2-1
CASSQGASYTF	-	TRBV6-5	11	TRBJ1-2
CASRSGTWIGDTQYF	-	TRBV14	15	TRBJ2-3
CASSTSAGASEQYF	many	TRBV28	14	TRBJ2-7
CASSFVGTEAFF	-	TRBV12-3/TRBV12-4	12	TRBJ1-1
CASSPSPGQVSSYEQYF	many	TRBV5-1	17	TRBJ2-7
CASRPVALNYGYTF	many	TRBV6-5	14	TRBJ1-2
CASSTPTDEKLFF	many	TRBV6-2/TRBV6-3	13	TRBJ1-4